This entry is about one T cell receptor (beta chain). As originally analysed: Reference gene primer amplification yielded estimated nucleated cell counts. Libraries were prepared by immunoSEQ multiplex PCR; TCRdb keeps only in-frame clonotypes and omits some of them. Clonal size and the V and J genes are those of that table, whereas D and trimming came from the DNA. The sample holds roughly 250,000 clones, roughly four fifths seen once. This specimen belongs to a study of blood T cell repertoires in COVID-19. About the research overall: From the United States, Italy and Spain came samples of acute and convalescent COVID-19. T cells, B-cell-depleted T cells, or PBMCs supplied cDNA or gDNA.

CDR3 length: 13 residues. The V gene lost 5 bases and the J gene lost 7 bases, with 15 bases spanning the gap. Per germline, CDR1 SGHRS and CDR2 YFSETQ. Sequencing input: peripheral blood. The source of this sequence is a woman in her fifties or sixties with acute or convalescent COVID-19. The V gene is TRBV5-1, the J gene TRBJ1-2; D is uncertain. CDR3 DNA: TGCGCCAGCAGAGACGGGTGGGAGGTTGGCTACACCTTC. Amino acid sequence: CASRDGWEVGYTF.